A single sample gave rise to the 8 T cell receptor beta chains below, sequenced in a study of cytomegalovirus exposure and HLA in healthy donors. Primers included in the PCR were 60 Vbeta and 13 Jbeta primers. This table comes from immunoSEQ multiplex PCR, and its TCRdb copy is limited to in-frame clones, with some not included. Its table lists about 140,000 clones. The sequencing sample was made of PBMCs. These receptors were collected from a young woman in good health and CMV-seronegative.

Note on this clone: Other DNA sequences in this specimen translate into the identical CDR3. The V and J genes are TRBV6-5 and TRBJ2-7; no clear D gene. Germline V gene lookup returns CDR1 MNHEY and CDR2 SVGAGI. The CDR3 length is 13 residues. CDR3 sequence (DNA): TGTGCCAGTAGTTCATCCCGGGTGCACGAGCAGTACGTC. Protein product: CASSSSRVHEQYV.

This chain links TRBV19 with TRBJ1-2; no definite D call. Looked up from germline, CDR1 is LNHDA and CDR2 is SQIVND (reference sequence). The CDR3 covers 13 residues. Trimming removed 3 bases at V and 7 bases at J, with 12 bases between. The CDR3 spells CASSMEVGPGYTF. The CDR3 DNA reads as TGTGCCAGTAGTATGGAGGTGGGTCCTGGCTACACCTTC.

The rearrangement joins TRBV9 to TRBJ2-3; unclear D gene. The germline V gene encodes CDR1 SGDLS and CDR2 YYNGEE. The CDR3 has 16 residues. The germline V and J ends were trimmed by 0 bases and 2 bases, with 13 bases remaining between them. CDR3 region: CASSVALREDTDTQYF. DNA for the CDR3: TGTGCCAGCAGCGTAGCACTTAGAGAGGACACAGATACGCAGTATTTT.

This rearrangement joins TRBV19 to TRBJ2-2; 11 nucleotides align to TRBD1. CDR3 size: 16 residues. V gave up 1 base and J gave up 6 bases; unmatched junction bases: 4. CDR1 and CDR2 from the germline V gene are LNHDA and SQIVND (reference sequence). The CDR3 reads CASSIGTGGMAGELFF. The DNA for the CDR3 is TGTGCCAGTAGTATAGGGACAGGGGGCATGGCCGGGGAGCTGTTTTTT.

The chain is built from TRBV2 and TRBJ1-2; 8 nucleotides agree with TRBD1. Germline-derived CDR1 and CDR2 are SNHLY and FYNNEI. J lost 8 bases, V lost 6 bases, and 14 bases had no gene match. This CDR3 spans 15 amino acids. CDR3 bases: TGTGCCAGCAGAACTACGGGACAGGCGCCTGGGGGCTACACCTTC. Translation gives CASRTTGQAPGGYTF.

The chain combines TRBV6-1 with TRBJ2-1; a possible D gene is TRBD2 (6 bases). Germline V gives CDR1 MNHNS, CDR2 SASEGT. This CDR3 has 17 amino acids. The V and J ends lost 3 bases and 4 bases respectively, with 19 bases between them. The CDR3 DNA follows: TGTGCCAGCAGTGATCTCTCCGGGACTCTATTTTACAATGAGCAGTTCTTC. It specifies CASSDLSGTLFYNEQFF.

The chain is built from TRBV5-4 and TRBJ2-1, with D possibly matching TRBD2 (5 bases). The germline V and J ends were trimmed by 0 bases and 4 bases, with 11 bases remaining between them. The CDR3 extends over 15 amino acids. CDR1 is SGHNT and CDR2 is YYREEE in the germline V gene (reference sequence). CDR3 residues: CASSLGLASYNEQFF. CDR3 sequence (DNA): TGTGCCAGCAGCTTGGGGTTAGCGTCATACAATGAGCAGTTCTTC.

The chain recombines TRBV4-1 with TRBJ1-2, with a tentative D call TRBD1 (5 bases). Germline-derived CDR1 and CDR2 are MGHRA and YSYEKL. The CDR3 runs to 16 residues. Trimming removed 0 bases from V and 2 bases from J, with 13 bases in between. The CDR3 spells CASSQEGQGRNYGYTF. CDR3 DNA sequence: TGCGCCAGCAGCCAAGAGGGTCAGGGTCGGAACTATGGCTACACCTTC.